This T cell receptor (beta chain) comes out of a study of CD8 T cells in Susac syndrome. RNA, at about 0.45 to 1 ug, was reverse transcribed with random hexamers. An immunoSEQ multiplex PCR amplified TCR beta CDR3 over 54 Vbeta and 13 Jbeta. Using its own MiXCR run on the immunoSEQ multiplex PCR reads, TCRdb lists one record per CDR3 protein. The data hold more than 200,000 distinct CDR3 sequences, with around 93% observed a single time. Patients with stable or active relapsing-remitting disease, all of them treatment-naive, made up the multiple sclerosis controls. FACS was used to enrich TEMRA cells, whereas the CD8+ and CD4+ T cells were obtained by negative isolation. The junction had 13 bases not matched to a gene; V was cut back by 7 bases and J by 5 bases. Germline values: CDR1 SGHRS, CDR2 YFSETQ. This CDR3 comprises 16 residues.

Specimen: CD4+ T cells from PBMCs. The chain recombines TRBV5-1 with TRBJ1-1, with 11 bases matching TRBD1. The source of this sequence is a human donor with multiple sclerosis. CDR3 coding DNA: TGCGCCAGCTCCGGGGGGACAGGGGGTGTAGAAACTGAAGCTTTCTTT. This codes for CASSGGTGGVETEAFF.